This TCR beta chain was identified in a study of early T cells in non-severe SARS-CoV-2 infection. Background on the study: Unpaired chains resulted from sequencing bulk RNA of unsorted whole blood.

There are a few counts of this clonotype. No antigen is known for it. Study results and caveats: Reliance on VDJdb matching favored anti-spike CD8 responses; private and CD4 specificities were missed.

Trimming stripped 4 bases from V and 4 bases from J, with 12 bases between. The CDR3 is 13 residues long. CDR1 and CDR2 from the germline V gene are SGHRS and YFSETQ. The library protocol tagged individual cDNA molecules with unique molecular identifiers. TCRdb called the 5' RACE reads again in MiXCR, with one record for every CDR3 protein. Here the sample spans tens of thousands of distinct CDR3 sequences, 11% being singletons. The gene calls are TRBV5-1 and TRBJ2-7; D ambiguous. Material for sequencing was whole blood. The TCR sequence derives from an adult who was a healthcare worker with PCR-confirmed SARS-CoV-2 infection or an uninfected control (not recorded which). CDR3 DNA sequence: TGCGCCAGCAGCCCCCTCCCTACTTACGAGCAGTACTTC. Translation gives CASSPLPTYEQYF.